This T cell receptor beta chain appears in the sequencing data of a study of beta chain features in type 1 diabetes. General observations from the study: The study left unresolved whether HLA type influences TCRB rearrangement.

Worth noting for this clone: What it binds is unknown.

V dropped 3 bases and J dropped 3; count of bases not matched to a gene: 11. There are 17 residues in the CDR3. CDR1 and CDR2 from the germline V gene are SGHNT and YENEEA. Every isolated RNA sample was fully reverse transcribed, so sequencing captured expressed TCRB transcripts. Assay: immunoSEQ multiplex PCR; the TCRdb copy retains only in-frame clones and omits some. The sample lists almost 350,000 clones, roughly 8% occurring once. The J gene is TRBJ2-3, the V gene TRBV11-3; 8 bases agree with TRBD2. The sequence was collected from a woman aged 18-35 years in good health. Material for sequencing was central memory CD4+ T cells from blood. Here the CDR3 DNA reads TGTGCCAGCAGCTTGGAGAGTGGCGGGAGGTCGACAGATACGCAGTATTTT. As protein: CASSLESGGRSTDTQYF.